This T cell receptor (beta chain) was sequenced during a study of CD8 T cells in ankylosing spondylitis. Broader study findings: Disease-linked clones were found to be CD8+ and relatively rare in peripheral blood. Earlier literature documents some of the motif variants in reactive arthritis synovial fluid and blood. Typical of ankylosing spondylitis blood, it appeared, was a TCR beta motif of several highly homologous variants. Significantly higher representation of disease-linked clones was reported for matched ankylosing spondylitis synovial fluid.

Unmatched junction bases numbered 13, after V lost 0 bases and J lost 3 bases. Germline lookup yields CDR1 LGHNA and CDR2 YNFKEQ. The CDR3 loop spans 20 amino acids. This clonotype was counted between two and nine times. Its antigen remains unknown. Libraries for TCR beta were made by quantitative 5'-RACE with molecular barcodes. TCRdb called the 5' RACE reads again in MiXCR, with one record for every CDR3 protein. Here the sample spans about 700,000 distinct CDR3 sequences, under 20% being singletons. The chain is built from TRBV4-2 and TRBJ1-3; TRBD1 aligns across 11 bases. The source is a male donor with ankylosing spondylitis. Source material: blood, either unsorted or a sorted T cell fraction (not recorded which). The CDR3 DNA is TGTGCCAGCAGCCAAGAGGAACGTTTCCGGACAGGGGGCTATGGAAACACCATATATTTT. Protein product: CASSQEERFRTGGYGNTIYF.